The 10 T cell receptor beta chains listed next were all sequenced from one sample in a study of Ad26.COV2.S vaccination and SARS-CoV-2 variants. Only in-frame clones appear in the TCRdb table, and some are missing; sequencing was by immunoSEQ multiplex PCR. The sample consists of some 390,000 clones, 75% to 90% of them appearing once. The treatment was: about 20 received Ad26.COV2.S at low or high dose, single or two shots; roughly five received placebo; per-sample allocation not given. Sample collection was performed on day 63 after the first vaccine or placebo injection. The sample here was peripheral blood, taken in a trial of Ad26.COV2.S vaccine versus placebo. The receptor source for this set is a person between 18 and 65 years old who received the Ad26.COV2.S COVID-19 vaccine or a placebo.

Here the CDR3 reads CASSGRTDYYGYTF. For the CDR3, the DNA is TGTGCCAGCAGCGGACGGACAGACTACTATGGCTACACCTTC. V usage is TRBV7-8 and J usage is TRBJ1-2, with a tentative D call TRBD1 (6 bases). Trimming removed 5 bases from V and 3 bases from J, with 13 bases in between. Germline V CDR1 and CDR2: SGHVS, FQNEAQ. This CDR3 is 14 amino acids long.

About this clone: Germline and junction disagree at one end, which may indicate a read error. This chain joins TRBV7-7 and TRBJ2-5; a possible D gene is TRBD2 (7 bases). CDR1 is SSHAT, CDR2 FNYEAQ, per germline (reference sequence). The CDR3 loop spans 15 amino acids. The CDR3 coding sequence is TGTGCTAGCAGCTTAGATGGGGGGGGCAGGGAGACCCAGTACTTC. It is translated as CASSLDGGGRETQYF.

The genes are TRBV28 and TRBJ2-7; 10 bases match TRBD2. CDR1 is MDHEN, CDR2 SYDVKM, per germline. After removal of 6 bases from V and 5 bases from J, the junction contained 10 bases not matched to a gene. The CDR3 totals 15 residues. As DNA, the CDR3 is TGTGCCAGCAGGCCCCTAGCGGGAGTCCTTAACGAGCAGTACTTC. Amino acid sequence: CASRPLAGVLNEQYF.

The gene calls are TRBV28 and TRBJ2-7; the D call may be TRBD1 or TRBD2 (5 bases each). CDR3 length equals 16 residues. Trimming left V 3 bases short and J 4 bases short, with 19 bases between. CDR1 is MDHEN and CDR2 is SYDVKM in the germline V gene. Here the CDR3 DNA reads TGTGCCAGCAGTTTGGGCCTGTGGGGGAGCGATTACGAGCAGTACTTC. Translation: CASSLGLWGSDYEQYF.

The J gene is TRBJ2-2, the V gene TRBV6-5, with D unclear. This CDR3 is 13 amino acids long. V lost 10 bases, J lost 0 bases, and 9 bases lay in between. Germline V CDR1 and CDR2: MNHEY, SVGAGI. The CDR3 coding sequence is TGTGCCAACAGACCCGCGAACACCGGGGAGCTGTTTTTT. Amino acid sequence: CANRPANTGELFF.

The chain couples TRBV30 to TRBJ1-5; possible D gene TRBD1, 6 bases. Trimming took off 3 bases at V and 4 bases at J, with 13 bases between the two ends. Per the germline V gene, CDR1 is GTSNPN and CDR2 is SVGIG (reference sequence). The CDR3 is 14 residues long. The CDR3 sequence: CAWSLNQGNQPQHF. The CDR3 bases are TGTGCCTGGAGCCTGAACCAGGGGAATCAGCCCCAGCATTTT.

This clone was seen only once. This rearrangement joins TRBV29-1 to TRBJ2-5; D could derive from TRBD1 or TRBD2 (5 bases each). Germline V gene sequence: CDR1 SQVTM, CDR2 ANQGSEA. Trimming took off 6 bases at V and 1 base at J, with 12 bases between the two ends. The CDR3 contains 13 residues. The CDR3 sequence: CSVLGRLQETQYF. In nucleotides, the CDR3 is TGCAGCGTCCTGGGACGGCTCCAAGAGACCCAGTACTTC.

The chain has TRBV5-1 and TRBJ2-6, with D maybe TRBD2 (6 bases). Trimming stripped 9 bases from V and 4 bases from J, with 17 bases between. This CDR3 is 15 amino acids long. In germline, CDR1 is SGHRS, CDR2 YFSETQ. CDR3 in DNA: TGCGCCACCCGGAGGGATAACTCGGGGGCCAACGTCCTGACTTTC. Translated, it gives CATRRDNSGANVLTF. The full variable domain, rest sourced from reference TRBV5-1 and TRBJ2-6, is KAGVTQTPRYLIKTRGQQVTLSCSPISGHRSVSWYQQTPGQGLQFLFEYFSETQRNKGNFPGRFSGRQFSNSRSEMNVSTLELGDSALYLCATRRDNSGANVLTFGAGSRLTVL.

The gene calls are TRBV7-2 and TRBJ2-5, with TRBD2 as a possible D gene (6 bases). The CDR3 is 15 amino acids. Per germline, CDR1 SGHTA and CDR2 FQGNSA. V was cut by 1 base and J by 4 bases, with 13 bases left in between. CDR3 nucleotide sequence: TGTGCCAGCAGCTTAGTGGCTAGCGAATCAGAGACCCAGTACTTC. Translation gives CASSLVASESETQYF.

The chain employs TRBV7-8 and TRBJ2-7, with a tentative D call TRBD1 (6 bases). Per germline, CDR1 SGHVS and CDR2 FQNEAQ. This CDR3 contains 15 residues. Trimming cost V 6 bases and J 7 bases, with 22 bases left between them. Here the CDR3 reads CASRSTGQMPGEQYF. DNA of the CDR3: TGTGCCAGCAGATCGACGGGACAAATGCCGGGGGAGCAGTACTTC. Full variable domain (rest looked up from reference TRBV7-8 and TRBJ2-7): GAGVSQSPRYKVAKRGQDVALRCDPISGHVSLFWYQQALGQGPEFLTYFQNEAQLDKSGLPSDRFFAERPEGSVSTLKIQRTQQEDSAVYLCASRSTGQMPGEQYFGPGTRLTVT.